Sequencing of this T cell receptor beta chain was carried out in a study of PD-L1 blockade in urothelial cancer. This CDR3 is 15 amino acids long. V shed 8 bases and J 7 bases; nucleotides not matched to a gene: 8. Per the germline V gene, CDR1 is SGDLS and CDR2 is YYNGEE. Pretreatment sampling and on-treatment sampling together yielded between 1 and 8 samples for each patient. Method: immunoSEQ multiplex PCR; TCRdb's copy keeps in-frame clones and lacks some. The data hold roughly 100,000 clones, with around 85% observed a single time. The chain couples TRBV9 to TRBJ2-1; 14 nucleotides match TRBD2. The sequenced sample was PBMCs, obtained around atezolizumab (anti-PD-L1) treatment. The TCR sequence derives from a man aged 50-60 years with urothelial cancer. In DNA, the CDR3 is TGTGCCAGTAGCCCGGGACTAGCGGGAGTTAATGAGCAGTTCTTC. This sequence encodes CASSPGLAGVNEQFF. The full variable domain, its missing parts supplied by reference TRBV9 and TRBJ2-1, is DSGVTQTPKHLITATGQRVTLRCSPRSGDLSVYWYQQSLDQGLQFLIQYYNGEERAKGNILERFSAQQFPDLHSELNLSSLELGDSALYFCASSPGLAGVNEQFFGPGTRLTVL.